This passage covers 9 T cell receptor beta chains from one sample sequenced in a study of blood T cell repertoires in COVID-19 (dated by TCRdb to 2020 to 2021). The library was generated by the immunoSEQ multiplex PCR assay. TCRdb limited this immuneACCESS table to in-frame rearrangements with V and J called. A share of clones is missing; checked studies link under half to unresolved V genes, and the rest is unexplained. Present in this sample are over 85,000 clones, 75% to 90% of which were seen just once. The ten biggest clones cover 1.1% of the sample. The sample comprised peripheral blood. These receptors all come from a human donor in a cohort sampled during active COVID-19.

The chain carries TRBV27 and TRBJ2-2; 7 positions match TRBD1. CDR3 length equals 16 residues. Germline V gene sequence: CDR1 MNHEY, CDR2 SMNVEV (reference sequence). Trimming removed 1 base from V and 9 bases from J; junction bases left unmatched: 11. DNA of the CDR3: TGTGCCAGCAGTTTATACGAGGGGGCCCCATCGAGGGAGCTGTTTTTT. Its translation: CASSLYEGAPSRELFF.

The table lists this clone with a few counts. The chain employs TRBV5-6 and TRBJ1-1; D might be TRBD1 (6 bases). Germline V CDR1 and CDR2: SGHDT, YYEEEE. The length of the CDR3 is 16 residues. V lost 5 bases, J lost 0 bases, and 17 bases lay in between. Here the CDR3 reads CASSLGVGQLNTEAFF. Here the CDR3 DNA reads TGTGCCAGCAGTCTTGGGGTCGGACAGTTGAACACTGAAGCTTTCTTT.

J is TRBJ1-2 and V is TRBV19; weak D call: TRBD1 (6 bases). This CDR3 has 14 residues. CDR1 is LNHDA and CDR2 is SQIVND in the germline V gene (reference sequence). V was pared by 5 bases and J by 6 bases, with 16 bases between. DNA of the CDR3: TGTGCCAGTAGTCGTTCTCACAGGGTTGATGGCTACACCTTC. As protein: CASSRSHRVDGYTF.

The rearrangement links TRBV3-1 (or the pseudogene TRBV3-2) to TRBJ2-5; perhaps TRBD2 as D (7 bases). The germline V gene encodes CDR1 LGHDT and CDR2 YNNKEL (reference sequence). The CDR3 is made up of 15 amino acids. V lost 4 bases and J lost 5, with 17 bases in between. DNA of the CDR3: TGTGCCAGCAGCCCACCGACGGGGGGCAGGGAGACCCAGTACTTC. Translated: CASSPPTGGRETQYF.

The chain carries TRBV18 and TRBJ1-2; D is possibly TRBD1 (5 bases). Germline CDR1 and CDR2: KGHSH and LQKENI. The CDR3 has 15 residues. V dropped 3 bases and J dropped 6 bases, with 17 bases sitting between them. CDR3: CASSPNSGTLDGYTF. CDR3 nucleotides: TGTGCCAGCTCACCGAATTCCGGGACTTTAGATGGCTACACCTTC.

This clone has only one observation. This chain links TRBV19 with TRBJ1-5; the D is unclear. The CDR3 extends over 14 amino acids. Trimming shortened V by 7 bases and J by 5 bases, and 15 bases separated the two germline ends. CDR1 and CDR2 (germline): LNHDA, SQIVND (reference sequence). CDR3 protein: CASTHPGLDQPQHF. The CDR3 bases are TGTGCCAGTACCCACCCAGGACTTGATCAGCCCCAGCATTTT.

The gene calls are TRBV18 and TRBJ2-7; D is uncertain. The CDR3 has 14 amino acids. CDR1 KGHSH and CDR2 LQKENI come from the germline V gene. With 6 bases removed from V and 3 bases from J, the gap between germline ends came to 15 bases. The CDR3 DNA follows: TGTGCCAGCTCCCAGGCAGGTCAACTCTACGAGCAGTACTTC. It is translated as CASSQAGQLYEQYF.

The chain has TRBV19 and TRBJ2-3; 11 positions agree with TRBD2. Unmatched junction bases numbered 4, after V lost 9 bases and J lost 2 bases. Looked up from germline, CDR1 is LNHDA and CDR2 is SQIVND (reference sequence). The CDR3 runs 14 residues. CDR3 nucleotide sequence: TGTGCCAGCTCTAGCGGGAGGTCCACAGATACGCAGTATTTT. Protein sequence: CASSSGRSTDTQYF.

The V call is TRBV29-1, the J call TRBJ1-4, with TRBD1 matching over 9 bases. Germline assignment: CDR1 SQVTM and CDR2 ANQGSEA. The CDR3 length is 14 residues. V gave up 2 bases and J gave up 10 bases; unmatched junction bases: 8. The CDR3 DNA is TGCAGCGTTGAAATAGGACAGGGGATCGGAAAACTGTTTTTT. Protein: CSVEIGQGIGKLFF. The full variable domain, its missing parts supplied by reference TRBV29-1 and TRBJ1-4, is SAVISQKPSRDICQRGTSLTIQCQVDSQVTMMFWYRQQPGQSLTLIATANQGSEATYESGFVIDKFPISRPNLTFSTLTVSNMSPEDSSIYLCSVEIGQGIGKLFFGSGTQLSVL.